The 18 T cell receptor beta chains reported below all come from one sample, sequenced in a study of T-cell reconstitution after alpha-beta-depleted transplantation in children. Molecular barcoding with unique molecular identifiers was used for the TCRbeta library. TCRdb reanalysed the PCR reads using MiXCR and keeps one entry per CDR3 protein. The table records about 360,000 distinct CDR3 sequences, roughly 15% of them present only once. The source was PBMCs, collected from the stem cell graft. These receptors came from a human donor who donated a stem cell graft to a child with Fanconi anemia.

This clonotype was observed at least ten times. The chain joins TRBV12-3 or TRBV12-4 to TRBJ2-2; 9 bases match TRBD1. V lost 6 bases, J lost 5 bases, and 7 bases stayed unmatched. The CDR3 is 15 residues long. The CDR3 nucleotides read TGTGCCAGCAGGCGCGGACAGGGGAGGACCGGGGAGCTGTTTTTT. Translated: CASRRGQGRTGELFF.

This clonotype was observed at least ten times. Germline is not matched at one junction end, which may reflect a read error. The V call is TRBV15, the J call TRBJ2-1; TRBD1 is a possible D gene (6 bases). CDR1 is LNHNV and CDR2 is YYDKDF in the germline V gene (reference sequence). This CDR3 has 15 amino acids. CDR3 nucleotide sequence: TGTGCCACCCAACTCTCCAGGGGCTCCCACAATGAGCAGTTCTTC. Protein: CATQLSRGSHNEQFF.

The CDR3 bases are TGTGCCAGCAGCCCCTTACAATTTGGGGACACTGAAGCTTTCTTT. As protein: CASSPLQFGDTEAFF. This chain joins TRBV5-5 and TRBJ1-1; D is undetermined. The CDR3 loop spans 15 amino acids. Trimming took 4 bases from V and 3 from J, leaving 16 bases between them. From germline, CDR1 is SGHKS and CDR2 YYEKEE (reference sequence).

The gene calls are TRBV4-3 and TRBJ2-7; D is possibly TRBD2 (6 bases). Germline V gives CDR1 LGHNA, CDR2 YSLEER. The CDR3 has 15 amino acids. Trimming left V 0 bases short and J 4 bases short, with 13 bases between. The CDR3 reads CASSQDVGLIYEQYF. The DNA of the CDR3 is TGCGCCAGCAGCCAAGATGTGGGACTGATATACGAGCAGTACTTC.

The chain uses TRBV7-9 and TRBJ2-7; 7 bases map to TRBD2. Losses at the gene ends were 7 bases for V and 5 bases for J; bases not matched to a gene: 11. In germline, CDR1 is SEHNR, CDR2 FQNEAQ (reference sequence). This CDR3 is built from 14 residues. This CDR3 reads CASTTGGGMNEQYF. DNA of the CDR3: TGTGCCAGCACTACTGGGGGGGGGATGAACGAGCAGTACTTC.

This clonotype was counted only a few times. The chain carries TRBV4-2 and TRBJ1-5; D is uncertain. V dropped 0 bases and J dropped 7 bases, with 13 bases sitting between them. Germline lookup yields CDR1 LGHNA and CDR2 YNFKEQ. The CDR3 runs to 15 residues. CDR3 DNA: TGTGCCAGCAGCCAAGAACGGGGTGCTAAGCAGCCCCAGCATTTT. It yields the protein CASSQERGAKQPQHF.

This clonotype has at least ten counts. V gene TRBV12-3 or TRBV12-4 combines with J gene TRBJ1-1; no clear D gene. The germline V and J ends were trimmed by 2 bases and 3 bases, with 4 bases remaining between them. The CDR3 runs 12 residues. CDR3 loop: CASSLPHTEAFF. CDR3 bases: TGTGCCAGCAGTTTACCCCACACTGAAGCTTTCTTT.

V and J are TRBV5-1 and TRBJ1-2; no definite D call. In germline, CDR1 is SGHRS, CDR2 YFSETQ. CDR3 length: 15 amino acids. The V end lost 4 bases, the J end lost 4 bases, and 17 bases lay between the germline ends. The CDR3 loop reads CASSPGGVTGYGYTF. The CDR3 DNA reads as TGCGCCAGCAGCCCAGGCGGGGTTACGGGCTATGGCTACACCTTC.

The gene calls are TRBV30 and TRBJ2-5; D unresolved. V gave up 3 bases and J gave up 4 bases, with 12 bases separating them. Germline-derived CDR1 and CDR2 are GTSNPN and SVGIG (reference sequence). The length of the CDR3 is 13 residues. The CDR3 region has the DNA TGTGCCTGGAGCAGAGTAGTAAGAGAGACCCAGTACTTC. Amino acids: CAWSRVVRETQYF.

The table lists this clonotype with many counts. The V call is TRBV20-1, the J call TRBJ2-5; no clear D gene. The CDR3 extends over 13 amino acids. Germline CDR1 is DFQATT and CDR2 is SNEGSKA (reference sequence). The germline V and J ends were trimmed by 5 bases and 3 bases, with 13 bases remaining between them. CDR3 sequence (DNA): TGCAGTGCTCTAGAGATCTCCGAAGAGACCCAGTACTTC. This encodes CSALEISEETQYF.

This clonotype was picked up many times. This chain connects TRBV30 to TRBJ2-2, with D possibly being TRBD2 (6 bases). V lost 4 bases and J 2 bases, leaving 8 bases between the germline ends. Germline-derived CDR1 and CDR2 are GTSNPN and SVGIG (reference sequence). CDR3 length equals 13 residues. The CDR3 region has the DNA TGTGCCTGGATGGGGGGAAACACCGGGGAGCTGTTTTTT. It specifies CAWMGGNTGELFF.

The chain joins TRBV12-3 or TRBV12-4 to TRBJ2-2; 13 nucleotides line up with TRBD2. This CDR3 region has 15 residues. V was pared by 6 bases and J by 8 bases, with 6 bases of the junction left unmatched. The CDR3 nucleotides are TGTGCCAGCAGCCCTGGGACTAGCGGGGTAGGGGAGCTGTTTTTT. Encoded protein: CASSPGTSGVGELFF.

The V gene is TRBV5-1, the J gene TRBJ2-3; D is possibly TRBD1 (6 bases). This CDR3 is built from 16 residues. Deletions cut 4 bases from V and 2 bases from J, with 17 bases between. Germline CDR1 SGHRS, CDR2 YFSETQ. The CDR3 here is CASSLRRDTNTDTQYF. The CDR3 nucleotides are TGCGCCAGCAGCCTTCGCCGGGACACAAACACAGATACGCAGTATTTT. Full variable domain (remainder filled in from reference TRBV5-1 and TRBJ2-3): KAGVTQTPRYLIKTRGQQVTLSCSPISGHRSVSWYQQTPGQGLQFLFEYFSETQRNKGNFPGRFSGRQFSNSRSEMNVSTLELGDSALYLCASSLRRDTNTDTQYFGPGTRLTVL.

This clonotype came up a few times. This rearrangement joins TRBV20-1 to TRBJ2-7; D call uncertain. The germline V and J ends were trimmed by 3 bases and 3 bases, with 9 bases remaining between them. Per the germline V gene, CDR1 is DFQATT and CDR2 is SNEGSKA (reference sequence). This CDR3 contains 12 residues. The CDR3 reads CSASSDRYEQYV. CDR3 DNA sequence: TGCAGTGCTAGTTCCGATCGCTACGAGCAGTACGTC.

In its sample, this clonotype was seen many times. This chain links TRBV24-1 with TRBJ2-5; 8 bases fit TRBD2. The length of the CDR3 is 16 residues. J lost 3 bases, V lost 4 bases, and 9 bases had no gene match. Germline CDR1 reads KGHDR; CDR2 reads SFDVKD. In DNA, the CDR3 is TGTGCCACCAGTGACGCTTACGGGAGGGGAAAAGAGACCCAGTACTTC. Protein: CATSDAYGRGKETQYF.

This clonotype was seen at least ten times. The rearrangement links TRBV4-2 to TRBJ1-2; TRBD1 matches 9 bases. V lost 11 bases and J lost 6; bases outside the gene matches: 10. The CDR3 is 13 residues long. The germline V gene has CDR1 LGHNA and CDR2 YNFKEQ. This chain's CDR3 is CAANRDREDGYTF. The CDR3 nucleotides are TGTGCCGCTAACCGGGACAGGGAGGATGGCTACACCTTC.

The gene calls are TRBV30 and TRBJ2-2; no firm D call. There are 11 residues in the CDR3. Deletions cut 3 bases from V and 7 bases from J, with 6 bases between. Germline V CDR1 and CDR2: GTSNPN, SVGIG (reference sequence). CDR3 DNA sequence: TGTGCCTGGAGGGGGATCGGGGAGCTGTTTTTT. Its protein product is CAWRGIGELFF.

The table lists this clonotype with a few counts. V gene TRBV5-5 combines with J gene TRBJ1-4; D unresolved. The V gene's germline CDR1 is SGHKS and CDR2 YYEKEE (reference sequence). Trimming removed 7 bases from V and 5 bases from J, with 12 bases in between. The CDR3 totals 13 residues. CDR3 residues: CASGSQYNEKLFF. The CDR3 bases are TGTGCCAGCGGATCCCAGTACAATGAAAAACTGTTTTTT.